Below, 18 T cell receptor beta chains from the same sample are listed, as sequenced in a study of cytomegalovirus exposure and HLA in healthy donors. The PCR contained 60 Vbeta and 13 Jbeta primers. Sequencing was performed with immunoSEQ multiplex PCR; in TCRdb, only in-frame clones are kept and a portion is missing. The sample table sets out 100,000 to 150,000 clones. The specimen sequenced was PBMCs. Receptors originate from a man between 18 and 35 years old in good health and CMV-seronegative.

The V and J genes are TRBV21-1 and TRBJ2-7; the table's D call of TRBD2 was not tested on the DNA. TRBV21-1 is assigned pseudogene status. This CDR3 has 16 residues. The CDR3 nucleotides are TGTGCCAGCAGCAAACCGGGACTAGGGGCCCCCGGCGAGCAGTACTTC. Protein product: CASSKPGLGAPGEQYF.

The chain is built from TRBV5-8 and TRBJ2-7, with TRBD2 as a possible D gene (5 bases). Trimming took off 2 bases at V and 6 bases at J, with 15 bases between the two ends. From germline, CDR1 is SGHTS and CDR2 YDEGEE. The CDR3 consists of 14 residues. CDR3 sequence (DNA): TGTGCCAGCAGCTTTCCGGGGTTGACCGGCGAGCAGTACTTC. Residues: CASSFPGLTGEQYF.

The CDR3 coding sequence is TGTGCCAGCAGCTGGGGGACTAGCGGGATCGTAGAGACCCAGTACTTC. Encoded protein: CASSWGTSGIVETQYF. The chain employs TRBV11-2 and TRBJ2-5, with TRBD2 matching 13 bases. The germline gives CDR1 SGHAT, CDR2 FQNNGV. The junction had 6 bases not matched to a gene; V was cut back by 4 bases and J by 4 bases. This CDR3 region has 16 residues.

The chain is built from TRBV9 and TRBJ2-1; D ambiguous. This CDR3 contains 15 residues. Trimming took off 3 bases at V and 5 bases at J, with 15 bases between the two ends. In germline, CDR1 is SGDLS, CDR2 YYNGEE. The CDR3 sequence is CASSDSSNLNNEQFF. The CDR3 bases are TGTGCCAGCAGCGACTCCTCTAACTTGAACAATGAGCAGTTCTTC.

V and J are TRBV5-4 and TRBJ1-2; D is ambiguous. Trimming took off 2 bases at V and 2 bases at J, with 10 bases between the two ends. This CDR3 is built from 14 residues. Germline CDR1 is SGHNT and CDR2 is YYREEE (reference sequence). The DNA of the CDR3 is TGTGCCAGCAGCTTCGAGCCTTTAAACTATGGCTACACCTTC. Translating gives CASSFEPLNYGYTF.

V usage is TRBV19 and J usage is TRBJ2-7; the match to TRBD2 covers 12 bases. Unmatched junction bases numbered 6, after V lost 5 bases and J lost 4 bases. The CDR3 runs 15 residues. CDR1 and CDR2 from the germline V gene are LNHDA and SQIVND (reference sequence). The CDR3 coding sequence is TGTGCCAGTAGTCCGACTAGCGGGAGAGGTTACGAGCAGTACTTC. This encodes CASSPTSGRGYEQYF.

The V gene is TRBV5-4, the J gene TRBJ1-4; 8 bases map to TRBD1. From germline, CDR1 is SGHNT and CDR2 YYREEE (reference sequence). The V segment lost 2 bases and the J segment 4 bases; nucleotides outside the gene matches: 4. The CDR3 sequence is 15 residues long. CDR3 amino acids: CASSFQTGDNEKLFF. As DNA, the CDR3 is TGTGCCAGCAGCTTCCAGACAGGGGATAATGAAAAACTGTTTTTT. The full variable domain, with the rest looked up from reference TRBV5-4 and TRBJ1-4, is ETGVTQSPTHLIKTRGQQVTLRCSSQSGHNTVSWYQQALGQGPQFIFQYYREEENGRGNFPPRFSGLQFPNYSSELNVNALELDDSALYLCASSFQTGDNEKLFFGSGTQLSVL.

The chain combines TRBV7-9 with TRBJ1-1, with unresolved D. Per the germline V gene, CDR1 is SEHNR and CDR2 is FQNEAQ (reference sequence). The CDR3 runs 18 residues. The ends were cut back, 5 bases at V and 0 bases at J, with 22 bases in the middle. The CDR3 nucleotides read TGTGCCAGCAGCCCAACCCCAGTCCAGTCCATAATGAACACTGAAGCTTTCTTT. Protein sequence: CASSPTPVQSIMNTEAFF.

CDR3 sequence (DNA): TGTGCCAGCAGCCCATCACTAGCGGGCACAGATACGCAGTATTTT. It codes for CASSPSLAGTDTQYF. This chain joins TRBV11-3 and TRBJ2-3; 8 nucleotides match TRBD2. CDR1 is SGHNT, CDR2 YENEEA, per germline. This CDR3 comprises 15 residues. V lost 5 bases to trimming and J lost 1 base; unmatched junction nucleotides: 5.

The chain couples TRBV9 to TRBJ1-2; no clear D. Germline V gene data show CDR1 as SGDLS and CDR2 as YYNGEE. Trimming removed 5 bases from V and 8 bases from J, with 10 bases in between. The CDR3 runs to 11 residues. CDR3 sequence reads: CASRKIQGYTF. The CDR3 region has the DNA TGTGCCAGCAGAAAGATACAAGGCTACACCTTC.

The chain couples TRBV5-1 to TRBJ2-1; 13 nucleotides line up with TRBD2. From germline, CDR1 is SGHRS and CDR2 YFSETQ. The trim removed 0 bases at V and 7 bases at J, leaving 7 bases unmatched. This CDR3 has 17 residues. CDR3 DNA: TGCGCCAGCAGCTTGGCGGTCGGACTAGCGGGGGTTAATGAGCAGTTCTTC. Its translation: CASSLAVGLAGVNEQFF.

The CDR3 nucleotides are TGTGCCAGCAGCCAAGATCTTCCTAACTATGGCTACACCTTC. It codes for CASSQDLPNYGYTF. V is TRBV14 and J is TRBJ1-2; D call uncertain. The CDR3 loop spans 14 amino acids. V was clipped by 0 bases and J by 0 bases, with 5 bases between them. The germline CDR1 and CDR2 sequences are SGHDN and FVKESK.

The rearrangement links TRBV2 to TRBJ2-2; a weak D match, TRBD2 (5 bases). This CDR3 has 15 residues. Germline CDR1 SNHLY, CDR2 FYNNEI. V lost 6 bases and J 6 bases, leaving 17 bases between the germline ends. The CDR3 nucleotides are TGTGCCAGCAGGGGCCTTTGGGAGTTGGCCGGGGAGCTGTTTTTT. It encodes CASRGLWELAGELFF.

J is TRBJ1-5 and V is TRBV29-1; TRBD1 might be the D (5 bases). Germline CDR1 is SQVTM and CDR2 is ANQGSEA. The CDR3 has 14 amino acids. The ends were cut back, 3 bases at V and 1 base at J, with 10 bases in the middle. CDR3 region: CSVEEGSSNQPQHF. The CDR3 DNA sequence: TGCAGCGTTGAGGAGGGGTCAAGCAATCAGCCCCAGCATTTT.

The chain has TRBV19 and TRBJ1-1, with D hard to call. This CDR3 is 13 amino acids long. Germline lookup yields CDR1 LNHDA and CDR2 SQIVND (reference sequence). V was cut by 3 bases and J by 2 bases, with 7 bases left in between. In DNA form, the CDR3 reads TGTGCCAGTAGTATGTCGGGTAACACTGAAGCTTTCTTT. As protein: CASSMSGNTEAFF. Using reference TRBV19 and TRBJ1-1 for the parts outside the CDR3, the full variable domain is DGGITQSPKYLFRKEGQNVTLSCEQNLNHDAMYWYRQDPGQGLRLIYYSQIVNDFQKGDIAEGYSVSREKKESFPLTVTSAQKNPTAFYLCASSMSGNTEAFFGQGTRLTVV.

Here the CDR3 DNA reads TGTGCCAGCAGTCGGGTCTCTCGGGGTGAGCAGTTCTTC. Translated, it gives CASSRVSRGEQFF. The chain uses TRBV6-5 and TRBJ2-1, with D possibly TRBD2 on 5 matching bases. This CDR3 is 13 amino acids long. The germline CDR1 and CDR2 sequences are MNHEY and SVGAGI. Trimming left V 5 bases short and J 9 bases short, with 14 bases between.

J is TRBJ2-1 and V is TRBV28; 7 positions agree with TRBD2. V lost 7 bases, J lost 0 bases, and 6 bases stayed unmatched. CDR3 length: 15 residues. Germline CDR1 reads MDHEN; CDR2 reads SYDVKM. CDR3 residues: CASNLGGSSYNEQFF. Here the CDR3 DNA reads TGTGCCAGCAACCTCGGCGGGAGCTCCTACAATGAGCAGTTCTTC.

V is TRBV7-9 and J is TRBJ2-5, with 8 nucleotides matching TRBD2. The J call is in doubt because the DNA end fits TRBJ2-7 better. This CDR3 has 15 residues. The V gene's germline CDR1 is SEHNR and CDR2 FQNEAQ (reference sequence). The CDR3 sequence: CASSLRRTSLNEQYF. The CDR3 coding sequence is TGTGCCAGCAGCCTCAGGAGGACTAGCTTGAACGAGCAGTACTTC.